This record looks at one T cell receptor (beta chain) sequence and its context. This specimen comes from a study of blood T cell repertoires in COVID-19. Study information: T cells, B-cell-depleted T cells, or PBMCs supplied cDNA or gDNA.

The J segment lost 3 bases and the V segment lost 4 bases, leaving 14 bases of the junction unmatched. The CDR3 runs to 19 residues. The germline gives CDR1 MDHEN, CDR2 SYDVKM. Using immunoSEQ multiplex PCR, the repertoire was profiled, and TCRdb retains in-frame clones only, with some absent. The sample lists 35,000 to 50,000 clones, roughly 80% occurring once. This TCR was recovered from a human donor with acute or convalescent COVID-19. The donor label of this sample is uncertain. The V and J genes are TRBV28 and TRBJ2-3; 12 bases map to TRBD2. The sample comprised peripheral blood. CDR3 residues: CASSSHLAGGPGLTDTQYF. The CDR3, as DNA: TGTGCCAGCAGTTCCCATCTAGCGGGAGGGCCCGGTTTAACAGATACGCAGTATTTT.